This T cell receptor (beta chain) derives from a study of blood T cell repertoires in COVID-19 (dated by TCRdb to about 2020). Describing the broader study: Samples from collaborators originated in the United States, Italy and Spain and spanned both the acute and convalescent phases of COVID-19. The prospective study material was composed of cDNA or gDNA derived from T cells, B-cell-depleted T cells, or PBMCs. Deeply sampled blood TCRbeta repertoires from subjects exposed to, actively infected with, or recovered from COVID-19 were included in the dataset. The repertoires were released in a freely available public database intended as a resource for research on the immune response to SARS-CoV-2. The samples were drawn from two sources: the first 160 participants of the ongoing ImmuneRACE study, and over 950 subjects contributed by 6 global collaborators. A de-identified subject ID, COVID-19 status, age in years and sex were almost always included in the sample metadata. Where available, HLA class I and class II types were taken from metadata supplied by the sample provider and were not determined by assay-based typing. Broader findings and caveats from the paper: The amount of clinical and demographic metadata varied by source and participant and was provided uncurated.

The collaborating institutions used their own protocols to collect whole blood in K2EDTA tubes. For TCRbeta analysis, collaborator samples were shipped as frozen whole blood, as isolated PBMCs, or as DNA extracted from either sample type. V loses 5 bases at its end and J loses 6 bases; junction bases beyond the gene matches: 12. Reading from cysteine to phenylalanine, the CDR3 counts 16 amino acids. The DNA shown is the 48-base CDR3, in frame from base 1. The CDR1 and CDR2 encoded by the germline V gene are MDHEN and SYDVKM. This clone showed up just once. The antigen it binds to is not known. No base qualities exist here, and no much larger clone lies one base off it. TCRbeta CDR3 regions were amplified from genomic DNA by means of the immunoSEQ Assay, a bias-controlled multiplex PCR. In the authors' own workflow: The number of nucleated cells in each sample was estimated by amplification of reference gene primers within the assay. Sequence reads were collapsed and filtered to measure the absolute abundance of every unique TCRbeta CDR3 rearrangement. For each sample, productive Simpson clonality was calculated as the square root of Simpson's diversity index over productive rearrangements. Here the immuneACCESS table is served through TCRdb, limited to in-frame sequences with V and J called. Missing clones are a known gap in these copies; in checked studies unresolved V genes cover under half, and the rest lacks a known reason. V and J calls plus clone size are reproduced from that table; the DNA served to infer D and trimming. Recorded for this sample are some 190,000 clones; roughly 80% of them occurred a single time. The ten largest clones take up about an eighth of the sample.

Sequences were obtained from peripheral blood. The chain is encoded by TRBV28 joined to TRBJ1-2; the central 10 bases match TRBD1. This receptor was obtained from a woman aged 45-59 years with acute or convalescent COVID-19. This receptor carries the CDR3 CASSIPLGTGDHGYTF. The DNA reads as follows: TGTGCCAGCAGTATTCCTCTTGGGACAGGGGATCATGGCTACACCTTC.